These 21 T cell receptor beta chains share one sample of origin, sequenced in a study of CD8 T cells in ankylosing spondylitis (dated 2017 in TCRdb). Libraries were made using 5' RACE. Reads for this sample came from an Illumina HiSeq 2500. TCRdb handled the public reads itself, with Q25 trimming in fastp and clone calling in MiXCR, and kept productive beta chains. Each entry merges the rows of one CDR3 protein and shows their most common DNA and genes. The sample table contains some 140,000 distinct CDR3 sequences; only one count was recorded for approximately 7.3% of them. 9.5% to 15% of the sample is in the top ten clones. The sequenced sample consisted of blood, either unsorted or a sorted T cell fraction (not recorded which). The receptors were gathered from a female donor with ankylosing spondylitis or in good health (not recorded which).

V gene TRBV5-4 combines with J gene TRBJ2-5, with TRBD2 as a possible D gene (6 bases). The length of the CDR3 is 14 residues. V lost 0 bases and J lost 0, with 6 bases in between. CDR1 is SGHNT and CDR2 is YYREEE in the germline V gene (reference sequence). CDR3 bases: TGTGCCAGCAGCTTGGGCGGGGACCAAGAGACCCAGTACTTC. This sequence encodes CASSLGGDQETQYF.

This clonotype was seen many times. This chain connects TRBV9 to TRBJ2-7; D is possibly TRBD1 or TRBD2 (5 bases each). Germline V gives CDR1 SGDLS, CDR2 YYNGEE. The V end was cut by 7 bases, the J end by 2 bases, with 13 bases between. This CDR3 is 13 amino acids long. In DNA, the CDR3 is TGTGCCAGCGGGGGTGGAGATGCCTACGAGCAGTACTTC. Protein sequence: CASGGGDAYEQYF.

This clonotype was counted ten times or more. The chain uses TRBV4-1 and TRBJ1-2; the match to TRBD1 covers 7 bases. This CDR3 is 14 amino acids long. Trimming at V came to 8 bases and at J to 3 bases, leaving 9 bases not matched to a gene. CDR1 and CDR2 (germline): MGHRA, YSYEKL. The CDR3 DNA is TGCGCCAGCGGTCATTTAACAGGGGACTATGGCTACACCTTC. Translation: CASGHLTGDYGYTF.

This clonotype was seen ten or more times. The chain combines TRBV28 with TRBJ2-2; D may be TRBD1 (5 bases). There are 15 residues in the CDR3. CDR1 is MDHEN, CDR2 SYDVKM, per germline. V was cut by 1 base and J by 7 bases, with 13 bases left in between. The CDR3 nucleotides read TGTGCCAGCAGTTTATTACCAGGGCGCGACGGGGAGCTGTTTTTT. Translating it yields CASSLLPGRDGELFF.

This clonotype came up many times. The CDR3 DNA sequence: TGTGCCAGCTCACTCACGACAGGGAGCAATGAGCAGTTCTTC. This translates into CASSLTTGSNEQFF. V is TRBV18 and J is TRBJ2-1, with 7 bases identical to TRBD1. This CDR3 region has 14 residues. Trimming cost V 4 bases and J 6 bases; bases outside gene matches: 6. Per germline, CDR1 KGHSH and CDR2 LQKENI.

The V and J genes are TRBV6-4 and TRBJ1-5; D is possibly TRBD1 (6 bases). CDR1 and CDR2 (germline): MRHNA, SNTAGT. V was trimmed by 3 bases and J by 5 bases, leaving 14 bases between them. There are 15 residues in the CDR3. CDR3 loop: CASSDLQGLDQPQHF. The CDR3, as DNA: TGTGCCAGCAGTGATCTCCAGGGGTTAGATCAGCCCCAGCATTTT.

This clonotype was observed at least ten times. The chain carries TRBV4-3 and TRBJ1-2; D is unclear. The germline V gene encodes CDR1 LGHNA and CDR2 YSLEER. The CDR3 is 13 residues long. Trimming cost V 0 bases and J 6 bases, with 8 bases left between them. CDR3 loop: CASSQDHWDGYTF. CDR3 coding DNA: TGCGCCAGCAGCCAAGATCATTGGGATGGCTACACCTTC.

Remarks on this clonotype: A much bigger clone sits one base away, suggesting this may be a read error. CDR3: CASSSDSTQETQYF. In DNA form, the CDR3 reads TGTGCCAGCAGCTCCGACAGCACTCAAGAGACCCAGTACTTC. The chain links TRBV7-9 to TRBJ2-5, with TRBD1 as a possible D gene (5 bases). The CDR3 has 14 residues. Germline V gene sequence: CDR1 SEHNR, CDR2 FQNEAQ (reference sequence). Trimming pared 4 bases from V and 2 bases from J, leaving 11 bases between.

The genes are TRBV28 and TRBJ1-2, with D possibly being TRBD1 (5 bases). The V and J ends lost 5 bases and 8 bases respectively, with 21 bases between them. The CDR3 runs to 15 residues. Germline V gene sequence: CDR1 MDHEN, CDR2 SYDVKM. The CDR3 is CASSHTRSGGKGYTF. CDR3 coding DNA: TGTGCCAGCAGTCACACCCGGAGTGGGGGGAAGGGCTACACCTTC.

There are many counts of this clonotype. V and J are TRBV24-1 and TRBJ2-1, with 7 bases that match TRBD1. The CDR3 covers 13 residues. Germline values: CDR1 KGHDR, CDR2 SFDVKD. Trimming took 7 bases from V and 10 from J; bases not matched to a gene: 9. CDR3 sequence: CATSLPGGSEQFF. The CDR3 DNA is TGTGCCACCAGCCTCCCAGGGGGTTCGGAGCAGTTCTTC.

Ten or more counts support this clonotype. V is TRBV5-1 and J is TRBJ2-2, with D perhaps matching TRBD2 (5 bases). Germline V gives CDR1 SGHRS, CDR2 YFSETQ. CDR3 length equals 14 residues. V shed 5 bases and J shed 1 base, with 9 bases lying between them. CDR3 sequence reads: CASSSGENTGELFF. In DNA form, the CDR3 reads TGCGCCAGCAGTTCCGGGGAGAACACCGGGGAGCTGTTTTTT.

This clonotype was picked up many times. The V call is TRBV11-2, the J call TRBJ2-5; tentative D call: TRBD1 (6 bases). Germline values: CDR1 SGHAT, CDR2 FQNNGV. The CDR3 sequence is 15 residues long. The V end lost 1 base, the J end lost 5 bases, and 14 bases lay between the germline ends. The CDR3 is CASSLGQQGYETQYF. CDR3 DNA sequence: TGTGCCAGCAGCTTAGGGCAACAGGGTTACGAGACCCAGTACTTC.

This clonotype has at least ten counts. The genes are TRBV24-1 and TRBJ1-5; 9 bases line up with TRBD1. CDR3 length equals 15 residues. J lost 4 bases, V lost 7 bases, and 7 bases had no gene match. CDR1 KGHDR and CDR2 SFDVKD come from the germline V gene. Here the CDR3 DNA reads TGTGCCACCAGCGAAGGGACAGGGCCTAATCAGCCCCAGCATTTT. Translated, it gives CATSEGTGPNQPQHF.

Regarding this clonotype: Since a much larger clone is just one base distant, this may be a read error. The rearrangement links TRBV7-2 to TRBJ2-5; the D gene is possibly TRBD1 (5 bases). CDR1 and CDR2 (germline): SGHTA, FQGNSA. This CDR3 is 15 amino acids long. The CDR3 sequence is CVSSWGGGPEETQYF. The CDR3 DNA reads TGTGTCAGCAGCTGGGGCGGCGGCCCAGAGGAGACCCAGTACTTC.

This chain uses TRBV20-1 with TRBJ2-5; D is undetermined. The germline gives CDR1 DFQATT, CDR2 SNEGSKA (reference sequence). This CDR3 is built from 14 residues. V gave up 3 bases and J gave up 3 bases, with 14 bases separating them. The CDR3 here is CSASGRASEETQYF. CDR3 coding DNA: TGCAGTGCTAGTGGTAGGGCGAGCGAAGAGACCCAGTACTTC.

At least ten counts were recorded for this clonotype. The rearrangement links TRBV12-3 or TRBV12-4 to TRBJ1-6, with D unresolved. V was shortened by 5 bases and J by 6 bases, with 17 bases between the two germline ends. There are 16 residues in the CDR3. The CDR3 loop is CASSASGGKTNSPLHF. The CDR3, as DNA: TGTGCCAGCAGTGCCTCGGGAGGGAAAACTAATTCACCCCTCCACTTT.

The genes are TRBV7-3 and TRBJ2-3; D could derive from TRBD1 or TRBD2 (5 bases each). Deletions cut 2 bases from V and 5 bases from J, with 14 bases between. CDR3 size: 15 residues. The germline gives CDR1 SGHTA, CDR2 FQGTGA. In nucleotides, the CDR3 is TGTGCCAGCAGCTTAGAGGGCTCAGGGAAAGATACGCAGTATTTT. Protein sequence: CASSLEGSGKDTQYF.

This clonotype was recorded many times. The chain combines TRBV27 with TRBJ1-4; no definite D call. CDR1 is MNHEY and CDR2 is SMNVEV in the germline V gene (reference sequence). V was cut by 6 bases and J by 5 bases, with 4 bases left in between. This CDR3 has 11 amino acids. The CDR3 bases are TGTGCCAGCAGGTCGAATGAAAAACTGTTTTTT. This sequence encodes CASRSNEKLFF.

This clonotype was observed many times. The rearrangement links TRBV20-1 to TRBJ1-5; TRBD1 aligns across 8 bases. Germline V lookup: CDR1 DFQATT, CDR2 SNEGSKA (reference sequence). This CDR3 region has 16 residues. The V and J ends lost 0 bases and 9 bases, in that order; junction bases with no gene match: 13. The DNA for the CDR3 is TGCAGTGCTAGAGATTCAAGGACAGGGCCTCAGGGGCCCCAGCATTTT. It yields the protein CSARDSRTGPQGPQHF.

This clonotype was counted at least ten times. The chain uses TRBV5-1 and TRBJ1-5, with D unclear. The germline V and J ends were trimmed by 4 bases and 3 bases, with 14 bases remaining between them. CDR1 is SGHRS and CDR2 is YFSETQ in the germline V gene. The CDR3 contains 15 residues. The CDR3: CASSLGDKFNQPQHF. The CDR3 nucleotides are TGCGCCAGCAGCCTGGGTGACAAGTTCAATCAGCCCCAGCATTTT.

This clonotype was seen at least ten times. J is TRBJ2-1 and V is TRBV15; D is unresolved. This CDR3 comprises 14 residues. In germline, CDR1 is LNHNV, CDR2 YYDKDF (reference sequence). Trimming left V 5 bases short and J 4 bases short, with 12 bases between. CDR3 region: CATSLGRLYNEQFF. In DNA form, the CDR3 reads TGTGCCACCAGCCTTGGACGGCTATACAATGAGCAGTTCTTC.